A single sample gave rise to the 10 T cell receptor beta chains below, sequenced in a study of glioma-infiltrating T cells after dendritic cell vaccination. Method: immunoSEQ multiplex PCR; TCRdb's copy keeps in-frame clones and lacks some. The data contain roughly 80,000 clones, about 90% of them singletons. Sequencing used blood, obtained before dendritic cell vaccination. These receptors all come from a human donor with glioblastoma.

V usage is TRBV7-5 and J usage is TRBJ1-1. TRBV7-5 is an annotated pseudogene. There are 13 residues in the CDR3. In nucleotides, the CDR3 is TGTGCCAGAAGCTTGCCGGGGAACACTGAAGCTTTCTTT. Amino acids: CARSLPGNTEAFF.

This clone was seen once. The chain uses TRBV30 and TRBJ2-7, with 7 bases fitting TRBD2. Trimming cost V 0 bases and J 3 bases; bases outside gene matches: 8. Germline V lookup: CDR1 GTSNPN, CDR2 SVGIG (reference sequence). This CDR3 has 15 amino acids. CDR3 sequence (DNA): TGTGCCTGGAGTGTCGGGGTTGGCGGGGGCTACGAGCAGTACTTC. This translates into CAWSVGVGGGYEQYF.

As to this clone: The same CDR3 also results from other DNA sequences found in this sample. The chain is built from TRBV5-1 and TRBJ2-3; D ambiguous. Germline V gene sequence: CDR1 SGHRS, CDR2 YFSETQ. The CDR3 runs 12 residues. Trimming took 3 bases from V and 3 from J, leaving 5 bases between them. CDR3 DNA sequence: TGCGCCAGCAGCTCCGGGACAGATACGCAGTATTTT. Protein: CASSSGTDTQYF.

The V gene is TRBV27, the J gene TRBJ2-1; 10 bases agree with TRBD2. Germline V lookup: CDR1 MNHEY, CDR2 SMNVEV (reference sequence). This CDR3 is built from 18 residues. The V and J ends lost 3 bases and 5 bases, in that order; junction bases with no gene match: 13. The CDR3 sequence is CASSFRGLGTSADNEQFF. The CDR3 region has the DNA TGTGCCAGCAGTTTTCGAGGGTTGGGGACTAGCGCAGACAATGAGCAGTTCTTC.

V is TRBV6-1 and J is TRBJ1-5; 7 nucleotides match TRBD1. From germline, CDR1 is MNHNS and CDR2 SASEGT. Trimming removed 3 bases from V and 0 bases from J; junction bases left unmatched: 5. The CDR3 is made up of 16 amino acids. CDR3 in DNA: TGTGCCAGCAGTGAGCCCCACAGGGGTAGCAATCAGCCCCAGCATTTT. This translates into CASSEPHRGSNQPQHF.

In its sample, this clone was seen a few times. The J gene is TRBJ2-3, the V gene TRBV5-1; 8 bases align to TRBD2. V lost 2 bases and J lost 1; bases outside the gene matches: 0. Germline CDR1 SGHRS, CDR2 YFSETQ. The CDR3 is made up of 14 amino acids. The CDR3 protein is CASSFGGGTDTQYF. The CDR3 region has the DNA TGCGCCAGCAGCTTCGGGGGGGGCACAGATACGCAGTATTTT.

The CDR3 here is CASSAPDRGTEAFF. The CDR3 DNA sequence: TGTGCCAGCAGCGCACCGGACAGGGGGACTGAAGCTTTCTTT. The V gene is TRBV7-2, the J gene TRBJ1-1; 10 bases line up with TRBD1. In germline, CDR1 is SGHTA, CDR2 FQGNSA. This CDR3 is built from 14 residues. The V and J ends lost 5 bases and 5 bases, in that order; junction bases with no gene match: 5.

V usage is TRBV6-5 and J usage is TRBJ1-5; TRBD1 aligns across 9 bases. J gave up 4 bases and V 5 bases, and 3 bases lay outside the gene matches. CDR3 size: 14 residues. Germline lookup yields CDR1 MNHEY and CDR2 SVGAGI. CDR3: CASSEGTGNQPQHF. The DNA for the CDR3 is TGTGCCAGCAGTGAAGGGACAGGGAATCAGCCCCAGCATTTT.

V and J are TRBV6-1 and TRBJ1-2; no firm D call. Germline V lookup: CDR1 MNHNS, CDR2 SASEGT. Trimming shortened V by 6 bases and J by 0 bases, and 5 bases separated the two germline ends. CDR3 length: 12 amino acids. As DNA, the CDR3 is TGTGCCAGCAGGGGCCCTAACTATGGCTACACCTTC. Translation gives CASRGPNYGYTF.

V is TRBV7-2 and J is TRBJ1-2; D is perhaps TRBD1 (5 bases). CDR3 length: 14 residues. V lost 1 base and J lost 8, with 14 bases in between. Germline CDR1 reads SGHTA; CDR2 reads FQGNSA. The CDR3 loop reads CASSLVGALYGYTF. CDR3 sequence (DNA): TGTGCCAGCAGCTTAGTTGGGGCGTTGTACGGCTACACCTTC.